Reported below is one TCR beta chain. The time point is: pre-reinfection, 55 to 20 weeks before reinfection detection. The sorted cells went straight to TCR sequencing with no prior in vitro expansion. The record originates from a study of memory CD8 T cells in hepatitis C reinfection. CDR3 size: 17 residues. Deletions cut 4 bases from V and 7 bases from J, with 21 bases between. The germline V gene has CDR1 SGHRS and CDR2 YFSETQ. The table came from immunoSEQ multiplex PCR; TCRdb's copy has only in-frame clones and leaves some out. Among more than 45,000 clones listed, 89% were seen once. The source is a man aged 18-30 years with hepatitis C virus infection. The genes are TRBV5-1 and TRBJ1-6; a possible D gene is TRBD1 (6 bases). Sequenced input: naive CD8+ T cells sorted from blood. The CDR3 DNA reads as TGCGCCAGCAGCGCGGCGGAGATACAGGGTGGGAATTCACCCCTCCACTTT. As protein: CASSAAEIQGGNSPLHF.